The present T cell receptor beta chain was sequenced within a study of post-analysis software for immune sequencing data (dated by TCRdb to between 2014 and 2016). Broadly, across the study: Recorded disease courses included relapsing-remitting, secondary progressive and progressive-relapsing multiple sclerosis, with some patients lacking subtype annotation. The patient repertoires were set against 10 or so previously published healthy control repertoires from donors whose ages ranged from 6 to 25 years. A subset of samples was prepared in parallel using single-end sample barcoding, then pooled and co-amplified after Illumina adapter ligation.

Library generation was performed with PCR. Sequencing relied on an Illumina HiSeq 2500. To reduce PCR and sequencing biases, unique molecular identifiers were incorporated into the TCR beta cDNA libraries. About 500,000 cDNA molecules were obtained for every 1 to 10 million input T cells, so each molecule roughly corresponded to one T cell. The same protocol used for the earlier healthy control dataset was applied to prepare and sequence the patient libraries. Samples belonging to the same batch were prepared together, multiplexed and sequenced on a shared HiSeq lane. Turning to the authors' computational methods: MIGEC was used to process the raw barcoded reads, and molecular identifier groups with only a single read were discarded before consensus assembly and CDR3 extraction. VDJtools was used for post-analysis of the clonotype tables, with diversity normalized by down-sampling every dataset to the smallest sample size. Repertoire overlap clustering matched CDR3 amino acid but not nucleotide sequences to correct batch-related cross-sample contamination. TCRdb trimmed the raw reads at Q25, called clones with MiXCR and kept productive beta chains. Each entry merges the rows of one CDR3 protein and shows their most common DNA and genes. The V and J calls follow TCRdb's processing rather than the paper's. The sample records some 500,000 distinct CDR3 sequences, roughly 46% of which are singletons. The leading ten clones occupy 12% of the sample.

With regard to this clonotype: Its target antigen remains unknown. At one of its ends the junction is not consistent with the germline gene, which may arise from a read error.

TCR beta repertoires were profiled from peripheral blood of about a dozen young patients with multiple sclerosis to demonstrate the VDJtools post-analysis software. The multiple sclerosis patients were children and adolescents between about 6 and 16 years of age. Broad study findings and their caveats: Strong co-clustering of samples prepared in the same batch was shown by direct clustering with F measure, prompting a batch-effect correction. Significantly lower normalized Chao1 diversity was found in multiple sclerosis patients than in controls, suggesting substantial peripheral T-cell clonal expansion. About 5 TRBV segments, including TRBV5-6, TRBV5-1 and TRBV20-1, were significantly more frequent in patients than controls. The control group was slightly older than the multiple sclerosis patient group.

Including the terminal cysteine and phenylalanine, the CDR3 comprises 14 residues. The entry retains the CDR3 DNA only, 42 bases that are in frame from base 1. Recombination connected TRBV12-3 or TRBV12-4 to TRBJ2-3; the D gene could be either TRBD1 or TRBD2, each agreeing at 5 bases. This sequence was found in a girl between 5 and 17 years old with multiple sclerosis. Sequencing was carried out using blood. The CDR3 protein sequence reads: CASSLWGSADAQYF. The nucleotide sequence reads TGTGCCAGCAGTTTATGGGGGAGCGCAGATGCGCAGTATTTT.